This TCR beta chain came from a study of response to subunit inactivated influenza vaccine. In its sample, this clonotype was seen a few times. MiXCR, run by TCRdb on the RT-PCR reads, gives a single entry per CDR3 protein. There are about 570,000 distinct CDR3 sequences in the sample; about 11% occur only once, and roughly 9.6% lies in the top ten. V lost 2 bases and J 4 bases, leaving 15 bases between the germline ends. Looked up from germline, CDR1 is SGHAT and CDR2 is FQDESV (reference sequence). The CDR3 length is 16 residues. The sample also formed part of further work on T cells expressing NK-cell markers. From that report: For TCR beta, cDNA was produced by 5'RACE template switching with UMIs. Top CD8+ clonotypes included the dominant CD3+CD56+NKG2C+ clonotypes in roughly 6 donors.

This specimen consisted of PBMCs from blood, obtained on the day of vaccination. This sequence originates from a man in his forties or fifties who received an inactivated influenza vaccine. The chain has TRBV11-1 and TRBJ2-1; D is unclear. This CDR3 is CASSLRIAGRYNEQFF. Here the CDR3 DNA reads TGTGCCAGCAGCTTAAGAATAGCCGGCCGGTACAATGAGCAGTTCTTC.